This paragraph covers one T cell receptor (beta chain) sequence. Its antigen is unidentified. This entry is derived from a study of cytomegalovirus exposure and HLA in healthy donors. Study-wide points: Confirmation was obtained in vitro that three CMV-associated chains are specific for CMV antigens. 150 to 200 TCR beta chains were listed as cytomegalovirus-associated.

PCR used 60 Vbeta primers and 13 Jbeta primers. Clones were read by immunoSEQ multiplex PCR, and TCRdb kept only the in-frame ones, dropping some. The data show under 50,000 clones, approximately 68% seen once. Sequencing was performed on PBMCs. The clonotype originates from a man aged 25 to 40 in good health and CMV-seronegative.

The CDR3 sequence: CASSNPGGAEAFF. The CDR3 nucleotides are TGTGCCAGCAGTAATCCCGGGGGGGCTGAAGCTTTCTTT. The rearrangement uses TRBV5-6 and TRBJ1-1; D is possibly TRBD1 (5 bases). V was trimmed by 5 bases and J by 6 bases, leaving 14 bases between them. Germline V lookup: CDR1 SGHDT, CDR2 YYEEEE. This CDR3 region has 13 residues.